Below, 26 T cell receptor beta chains from the same sample are listed, as sequenced in a study of T-cell reconstitution after alpha-beta-depleted transplantation in children. Unique molecular identifiers were incorporated into the prepared TCRbeta library. From the PCR reads, TCRdb called clonotypes with MiXCR, one entry per CDR3 protein. Among 600,000 to 800,000 distinct CDR3 sequences listed, around 13% were seen once. This material consisted of PBMCs, taken before TCRalphabeta/CD19-depleted stem cell transplant. Every receptor here comes from a girl aged 2-10 years with congenital amegakaryocytic thrombocytopenia, due to receive a stem cell transplant.

Note on this clonotype: A single base separates this from a much larger clone, so it may be a read error. This chain connects TRBV20-1 to TRBJ2-7; D uncertain. In germline, CDR1 is DFQATT, CDR2 SNEGSKA (reference sequence). This CDR3 is built from 11 residues. CDR3 in DNA: TGCAGTGCTAGTGCCAACAACGAGCAGTCCTTC. Translation gives CSASANNEQSF.

This clonotype has a handful of counts. V is TRBV20-1 and J is TRBJ2-5, with D possibly being TRBD1 or TRBD2 (5 bases each). CDR3 length equals 16 residues. The V gene's germline CDR1 is DFQATT and CDR2 SNEGSKA (reference sequence). V gave up 5 bases and J gave up 0 bases, with 19 bases separating them. CDR3 protein: CSARPGDLAYQETQYF. Written as DNA, the CDR3 is TGCAGTGCTCGGCCTGGGGACCTAGCCTACCAAGAGACCCAGTACTTC.

Ten or more counts support this clonotype. The chain has TRBV6-5 and TRBJ2-7; D is perhaps TRBD2 (6 bases). V was pared by 1 base and J by 6 bases, with 10 bases between. CDR1 is MNHEY and CDR2 is SVGAGI in the germline V gene. The CDR3 totals 13 residues. The CDR3 nucleotides are TGTGCCAGCAGTTACTATCCCGGGAGCGAGCAGTACTTC. Translation gives CASSYYPGSEQYF.

This clonotype showed up many times. This chain uses TRBV29-1 with TRBJ1-5; 7 nucleotides match TRBD1. This CDR3 spans 17 amino acids. Germline V gene sequence: CDR1 SQVTM, CDR2 ANQGSEA. V shed 6 bases, J shed 3 bases, and the junction held 17 bases outside the gene matches. As DNA, the CDR3 is TGCAGCGTCGCTGATTTTGGGGTGACAGGGATCAATCAGCCCCAGCATTTT. Translation: CSVADFGVTGINQPQHF.

This clonotype was counted ten times or more. The V call is TRBV20-1, the J call TRBJ2-3; 8 positions match TRBD2. V lost 6 bases and J lost 2; bases outside the gene matches: 7. This CDR3 spans 14 amino acids. Per the germline V gene, CDR1 is DFQATT and CDR2 is SNEGSKA (reference sequence). For the CDR3, the DNA is TGCAGTGCCCTAATAGCGGGGTACACAGATACGCAGTATTTT. Residues: CSALIAGYTDTQYF.

V usage is TRBV12-5 and J usage is TRBJ2-1; 7 bases agree with TRBD2. With V trimmed by 6 bases and J by 9 bases, 11 bases remained unmatched. CDR1 LGHNT and CDR2 FRNRAP come from the germline V gene. The length of the CDR3 is 14 residues. The CDR3 coding sequence is TGTGCTAGTGGCCAAGACGGGGGGAGGATTGAGCAGTTCTTC. Protein sequence: CASGQDGGRIEQFF.

This chain uses TRBV29-1 with TRBJ2-7, with TRBD2 matching 12 bases. The CDR3 is 15 amino acids. V lost 3 bases to trimming and J lost 0 bases; unmatched junction nucleotides: 3. The germline V gene encodes CDR1 SQVTM and CDR2 ANQGSEA. CDR3 sequence: CSVEKTSGSSYEQYF. Written as DNA, the CDR3 is TGCAGCGTTGAGAAGACTAGCGGGAGCTCCTACGAGCAGTACTTC.

This clonotype showed up just a few times. The CDR3 region is CASSYSDGPGEQYF. CDR3 coding DNA: TGTGCCAGCAGTTACTCGGACGGGCCGGGGGAGCAGTACTTC. V is TRBV6-5 and J is TRBJ2-7; D might be TRBD2 (5 bases). The CDR3 has 14 amino acids. CDR1 is MNHEY, CDR2 SVGAGI, per germline. Trimming left V 0 bases short and J 7 bases short, with 13 bases between.

This clonotype has at least ten counts. The genes are TRBV10-3 and TRBJ1-6; TRBD1 aligns across 8 bases. From germline, CDR1 is ENHRY and CDR2 SYGVKD. The ends lost 3 bases at V and 1 base at J; junction bases unmatched: 5. The CDR3 length is 17 residues. The CDR3 spells CAISDGGTGSYNSPLHF. Here the CDR3 DNA reads TGTGCCATCAGTGACGGAGGGACAGGTTCCTATAATTCACCCCTCCACTTT.

In the case of this clonotype: A much more abundant neighbour one base away suggests this may be a read error. The gene calls are TRBV7-9 and TRBJ2-1, with D perhaps given as TRBD1 or TRBD2 (5 bases each). Germline values: CDR1 SEHNR, CDR2 FQNEAQ (reference sequence). The CDR3 has 16 residues. CDR3 bases: TGTGTCAGCAGCTTAGGAAGGGACCAACGGTACAATGAGCAGTTCTTC. As protein: CVSSLGRDQRYNEQFF.

This clonotype occurred many times. The rearrangement links TRBV7-9 to TRBJ2-3, with no clear D. The CDR3 is made up of 13 amino acids. The V gene lost 5 bases and the J gene lost 6 bases, with 12 bases spanning the gap. Germline V gene data show CDR1 as SEHNR and CDR2 as FQNEAQ (reference sequence). The DNA for the CDR3 is TGTGCCAGCAGCCCCGCCCGCAGGGATACGCAGTATTTT. Translation gives CASSPARRDTQYF. Drawing the rest from reference TRBV7-9 and TRBJ2-3, the complete variable domain is DTGVSQNPRHKITKRGQNVTFRCDPISEHNRLYWYRQTLGQGPEFLTYFQNEAQLEKSRLLSDRFSAERPKGSFSTLEIQRTEQGDSAMYLCASSPARRDTQYFGPGTRLTVL.

CDR3 nucleotides: TGTGCCAGCAGTTTTGTCGGGGTTGAAGATACGCAGTATTTT. Residues: CASSFVGVEDTQYF. The chain uses TRBV12-3 or TRBV12-4 and TRBJ2-3; D may be TRBD2 (5 bases). The CDR3 spans 14 residues. Trimming took off 3 bases at V and 5 bases at J, with 12 bases between the two ends.

This clonotype appeared many times. The chain recombines TRBV12-3 or TRBV12-4 with TRBJ1-2; no reliable D call. CDR3 length equals 15 residues. V gave up 4 bases and J gave up 0 bases, with 12 bases separating them. CDR3: CASSSQWSTNYGYTF. As DNA, the CDR3 is TGTGCCAGCAGTTCCCAGTGGTCGACTAACTATGGCTACACCTTC.

Written as DNA, the CDR3 is TGTGCCAGCAGCCCCAATTGGGCCGCGAATGAAGCTTTCTTT. Its translation: CASSPNWAANEAFF. V usage is TRBV28 and J usage is TRBJ1-1; D is ambiguous. The germline V gene encodes CDR1 MDHEN and CDR2 SYDVKM. CDR3 length: 14 amino acids. The V end was cut by 6 bases, the J end by 7 bases, with 18 bases between.

This clonotype was seen at least ten times. The chain carries TRBV5-1 and TRBJ2-2; either TRBD1 or TRBD2 may supply D (5 bases each). V was clipped by 6 bases and J by 5 bases, with 14 bases between them. This CDR3 has 14 amino acids. Germline V lookup: CDR1 SGHRS, CDR2 YFSETQ. The CDR3 region is CASKSGEGTGELFF. CDR3 DNA sequence: TGCGCCAGCAAAAGCGGAGAGGGGACCGGGGAGCTGTTTTTT. Based on the CDR3 plus reference TRBV5-1 and TRBJ2-2, the full variable domain is KAGVTQTPRYLIKTRGQQVTLSCSPISGHRSVSWYQQTPGQGLQFLFEYFSETQRNKGNFPGRFSGRQFSNSRSEMNVSTLELGDSALYLCASKSGEGTGELFFGEGSRLTVL.

This clonotype was observed at least ten times. The gene calls are TRBV10-3 and TRBJ1-1; a weak D match, TRBD1 (5 bases). Trimming left V 4 bases short and J 1 base short, with 19 bases between. This CDR3 region has 17 residues. From germline, CDR1 is ENHRY and CDR2 SYGVKD. The CDR3 here is CAISAPGPYNPNTEAFF. The CDR3 coding sequence is TGTGCCATCAGTGCCCCAGGGCCCTATAATCCGAACACTGAAGCTTTCTTT.

This clonotype was seen a few times. This rearrangement joins TRBV5-5 to TRBJ1-2; possible D gene TRBD1, 6 bases. Trimming removed 4 bases from V and 6 bases from J, with 16 bases in between. Per germline, CDR1 SGHKS and CDR2 YYEKEE (reference sequence). The CDR3 is 14 residues long. The CDR3 sequence: CASSITGSVHGYTF. CDR3 nucleotide sequence: TGTGCCAGCAGCATAACAGGGAGTGTCCATGGCTACACCTTC.

The chain recombines TRBV20-1 with TRBJ2-7, with D possibly TRBD1 on 5 matching bases. V was pared by 0 bases and J by 1 base, with 7 bases between. Germline V gives CDR1 DFQATT, CDR2 SNEGSKA (reference sequence). The CDR3 consists of 13 residues. The CDR3 DNA is TGCAGTGCTAGAGATTACAGGTCCTACGAGCAGTACTTC. It specifies CSARDYRSYEQYF.

In its sample, this clonotype was seen many times. The genes are TRBV20-1 and TRBJ1-1, with D perhaps matching TRBD1 (6 bases). The germline CDR1 and CDR2 sequences are DFQATT and SNEGSKA (reference sequence). The V gene lost 4 bases and the J gene lost 5 bases, with 29 bases spanning the gap. CDR3 size: 18 residues. The CDR3 is CSATAGTSTALGRTEAFF. In DNA form, the CDR3 reads TGCAGTGCTACCGCCGGGACATCCACAGCTTTGGGTCGGACTGAAGCTTTCTTT.

This clonotype showed up many times. V gene TRBV28 combines with J gene TRBJ2-3, with 10 bases identical to TRBD2. The trim removed 7 bases at V and 3 bases at J, leaving 4 bases unmatched. CDR3 size: 14 residues. CDR1 and CDR2 (germline): MDHEN, SYDVKM. CDR3 nucleotides: TGTGCCAGCAAGCTAGCGGGAGCGACAGATACGCAGTATTTT. This translates into CASKLAGATDTQYF.

With respect to this clonotype: Given a much more abundant clone one base away, this may be a read error. The chain links TRBV20-1 to TRBJ2-1; maybe TRBD2 (6 bases). CDR1 is DFQATT and CDR2 is SNEGSKA in the germline V gene (reference sequence). With 3 bases removed from V and 6 bases from J, the gap between germline ends came to 18 bases. The CDR3 has 15 residues. DNA for the CDR3: TGCAGTGCTAGCCCGACTAGGAGGGCCTGCAATGAGCAGTTCTTC. It yields the protein CSASPTRRACNEQFF.

This clonotype was seen ten or more times. The chain joins TRBV5-5 to TRBJ2-1; TRBD2 matches at 9 bases. Germline V gives CDR1 SGHKS, CDR2 YYEKEE (reference sequence). The J segment lost 4 bases and the V segment lost 1 base, leaving 3 bases of the junction unmatched. The CDR3 has 15 residues. The DNA of the CDR3 is TGTGCCAGCAGCTTGTTAGCGGGAGTATACAATGAGCAGTTCTTC. Its protein is CASSLLAGVYNEQFF.

This clonotype was seen repeatedly, ten times or more. This chain links TRBV5-1 with TRBJ1-5; maybe TRBD1 (5 bases). This CDR3 comprises 14 residues. Germline CDR1 is SGHRS and CDR2 is YFSETQ. Trimming removed 0 bases at V and 6 bases at J, with 10 bases between. DNA of the CDR3: TGCGCCAGCAGCTTGGGGGCAGGGTCTCAGCCCCAGCATTTT. It encodes CASSLGAGSQPQHF.

This sequence joins TRBV2 and TRBJ2-2; D gene uncertain. V was cut by 7 bases and J by 0 bases, with 9 bases left in between. Germline lookup yields CDR1 SNHLY and CDR2 FYNNEI. The length of the CDR3 is 14 residues. CDR3 nucleotide sequence: TGTGCCAGCATCTACAGCCCGAACACCGGGGAGCTGTTTTTT. Translation: CASIYSPNTGELFF. The variable domain in full, completed from reference TRBV2 and TRBJ2-2, reads EPEVTQTPSHQVTQMGQEVILRCVPISNHLYFYWYRQILGQKVEFLVSFYNNEISEKSEIFDDQFSVERPDGSNFTLKIRSTKLEDSAMYFCASIYSPNTGELFFGEGSRLTVL.

V is TRBV20-1 and J is TRBJ2-1, with 9 bases aligning to TRBD2. V shed 1 base, J shed 5 bases, and the junction held 6 bases outside the gene matches. The germline CDR1 and CDR2 sequences are DFQATT and SNEGSKA (reference sequence). This CDR3 spans 15 amino acids. The CDR3 spells CSARGPSGRNNEQFF. The CDR3 DNA is TGCAGTGCTAGAGGCCCGAGCGGGAGGAACAATGAGCAGTTCTTC.

Of note for this clonotype: Just one base apart from a much larger clone, this may be a read error. This chain links TRBV10-3 with TRBJ2-5; 7 bases fit TRBD1. This CDR3 has 14 residues. Germline lookup yields CDR1 ENHRY and CDR2 SYGVKD. The CDR3 sequence: CAISTGTEEESQYF. The CDR3 DNA is TGTGCCATCAGTACCGGGACAGAAGAAGAGAGCCAGTACTTC.